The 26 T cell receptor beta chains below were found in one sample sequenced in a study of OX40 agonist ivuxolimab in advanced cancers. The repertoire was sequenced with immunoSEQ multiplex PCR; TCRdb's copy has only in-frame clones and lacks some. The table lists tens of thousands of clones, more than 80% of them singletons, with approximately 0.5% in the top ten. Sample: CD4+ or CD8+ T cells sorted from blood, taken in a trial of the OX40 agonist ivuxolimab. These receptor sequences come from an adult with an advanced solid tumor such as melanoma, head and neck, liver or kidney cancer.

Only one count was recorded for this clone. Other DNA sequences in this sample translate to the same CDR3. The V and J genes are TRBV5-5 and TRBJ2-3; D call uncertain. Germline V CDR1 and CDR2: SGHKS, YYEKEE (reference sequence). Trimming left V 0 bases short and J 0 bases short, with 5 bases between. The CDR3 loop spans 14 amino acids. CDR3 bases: TGTGCCAGCAGCTTGGGGCAGAGCACAGATACGCAGTATTTT. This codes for CASSLGQSTDTQYF.

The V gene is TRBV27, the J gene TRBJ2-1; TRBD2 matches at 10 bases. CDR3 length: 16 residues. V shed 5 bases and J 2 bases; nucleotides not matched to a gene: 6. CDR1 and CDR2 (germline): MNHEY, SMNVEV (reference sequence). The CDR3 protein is CASSATSGKTYNEQFF. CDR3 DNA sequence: TGTGCCAGCAGTGCTACTAGCGGGAAGACCTACAATGAGCAGTTCTTC.

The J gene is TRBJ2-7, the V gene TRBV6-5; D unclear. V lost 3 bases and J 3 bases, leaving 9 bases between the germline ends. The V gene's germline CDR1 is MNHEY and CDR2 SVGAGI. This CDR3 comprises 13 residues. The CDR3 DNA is TGTGCCAGCAGTTATCGCCGAAACTACGAGCAGTACTTC. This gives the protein CASSYRRNYEQYF.

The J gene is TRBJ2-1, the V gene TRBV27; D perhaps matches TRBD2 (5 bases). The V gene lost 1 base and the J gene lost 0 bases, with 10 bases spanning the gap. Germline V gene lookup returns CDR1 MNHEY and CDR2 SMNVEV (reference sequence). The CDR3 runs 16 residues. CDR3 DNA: TGTGCCAGCAGTTTATTGATGGGAGCCTCCTACAATGAGCAGTTCTTC. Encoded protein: CASSLLMGASYNEQFF.

CDR3 bases: TGTGCCAGCAGCTTAGTACAGGGGGGGCAAGAGACCCAGTACTTC. This sequence encodes CASSLVQGGQETQYF. V is TRBV7-9 and J is TRBJ2-5; D is perhaps TRBD1 (8 bases). The V gene's germline CDR1 is SEHNR and CDR2 FQNEAQ (reference sequence). This CDR3 has 15 residues. V gave up 1 base and J gave up 2 bases, with 11 bases separating them.

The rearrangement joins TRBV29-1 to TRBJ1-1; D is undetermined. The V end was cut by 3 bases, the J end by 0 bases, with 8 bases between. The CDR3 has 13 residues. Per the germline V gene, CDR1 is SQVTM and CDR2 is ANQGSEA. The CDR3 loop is CSVEEGMNTEAFF. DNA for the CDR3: TGCAGCGTTGAGGAGGGCATGAACACTGAAGCTTTCTTT.

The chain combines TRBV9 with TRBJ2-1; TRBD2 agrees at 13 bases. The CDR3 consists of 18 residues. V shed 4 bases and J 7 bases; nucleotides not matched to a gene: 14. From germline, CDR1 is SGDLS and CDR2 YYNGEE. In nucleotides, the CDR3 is TGTGCCAGCAGCCCTCGGACTAGCGGGAGCCTAATAGGAAATGAGCAGTTCTTC. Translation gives CASSPRTSGSLIGNEQFF.

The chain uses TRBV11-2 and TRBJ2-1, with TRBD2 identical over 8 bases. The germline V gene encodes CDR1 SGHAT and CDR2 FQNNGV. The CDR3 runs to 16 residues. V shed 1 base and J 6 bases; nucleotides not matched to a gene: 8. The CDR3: CASSLAPGLEGNEQFF. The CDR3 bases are TGTGCCAGCAGCTTAGCCCCGGGACTAGAAGGCAATGAGCAGTTCTTC.

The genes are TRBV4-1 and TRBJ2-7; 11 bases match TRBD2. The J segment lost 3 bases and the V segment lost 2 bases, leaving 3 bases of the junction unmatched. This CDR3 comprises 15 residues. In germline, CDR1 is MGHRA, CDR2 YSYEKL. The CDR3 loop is CASSQPTSGNYEQYF. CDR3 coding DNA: TGCGCCAGCAGCCAACCGACTAGCGGGAACTACGAGCAGTACTTC.

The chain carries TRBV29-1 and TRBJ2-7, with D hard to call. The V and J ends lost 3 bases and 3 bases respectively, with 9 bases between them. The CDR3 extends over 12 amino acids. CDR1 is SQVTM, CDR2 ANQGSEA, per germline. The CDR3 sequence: CSVDSGSYEQYF. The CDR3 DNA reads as TGCAGCGTTGATTCAGGTAGCTACGAGCAGTACTTC.

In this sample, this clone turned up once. The DNA for the CDR3 is TGCAGCGTCTACAGGGATTTGCGGGAGGGGAAGACCCAGTACTTC. As protein: CSVYRDLREGKTQYF. V is TRBV29-1 and J is TRBJ2-5; TRBD2 matches at 9 bases. Germline lookup yields CDR1 SQVTM and CDR2 ANQGSEA. The CDR3 totals 15 residues. With V trimmed by 6 bases and J by 6 bases, 14 bases remained unmatched. Filled out from reference TRBV29-1 and TRBJ2-5, the complete variable domain reads SAVISQKPSRDICQRGTSLTIQCQVDSQVTMMFWYRQQPGQSLTLIATANQGSEATYESGFVIDKFPISRPNLTFSTLTVSNMSPEDSSIYLCSVYRDLREGKTQYFGPGTRLLVL.

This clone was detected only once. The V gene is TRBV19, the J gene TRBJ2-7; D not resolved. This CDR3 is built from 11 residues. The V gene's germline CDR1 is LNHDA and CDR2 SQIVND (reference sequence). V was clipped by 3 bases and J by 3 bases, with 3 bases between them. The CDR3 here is CASSIDYEQYF. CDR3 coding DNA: TGTGCCAGTAGTATCGACTACGAGCAGTACTTC.

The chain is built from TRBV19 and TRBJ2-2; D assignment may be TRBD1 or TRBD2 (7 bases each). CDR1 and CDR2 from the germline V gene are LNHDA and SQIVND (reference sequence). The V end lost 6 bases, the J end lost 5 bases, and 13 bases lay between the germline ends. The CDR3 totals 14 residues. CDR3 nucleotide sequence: TGTGCCAGTAGCAATCAGGGGGGGACCGGGGAGCTGTTTTTT. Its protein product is CASSNQGGTGELFF.

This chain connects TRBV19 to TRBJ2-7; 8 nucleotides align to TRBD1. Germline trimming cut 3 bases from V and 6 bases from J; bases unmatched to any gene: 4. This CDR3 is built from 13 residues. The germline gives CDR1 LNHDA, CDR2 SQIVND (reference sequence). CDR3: CASSMTGAGEQYF. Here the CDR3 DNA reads TGTGCCAGTAGTATGACAGGGGCTGGCGAGCAGTACTTC.

The CDR3 loop reads CASRDTTTAGQYF. The DNA for the CDR3 is TGTGCCAGCCGAGACACCACCACGGCTGGGCAGTACTTC. This sequence joins TRBV2 and TRBJ2-7, with D unresolved. V lost 8 bases to trimming and J lost 9 bases, with 20 bases between them. The germline CDR1 and CDR2 sequences are SNHLY and FYNNEI. The CDR3 is made up of 13 amino acids.

Here the CDR3 DNA reads TGCAGCGTTGATGCAGGCACAGATACGCAGTATTTT. Its translation is CSVDAGTDTQYF. The chain joins TRBV29-1 to TRBJ2-3; D is ambiguous. The CDR3 sequence is 12 residues long. Germline CDR1 is SQVTM and CDR2 is ANQGSEA. The V end lost 3 bases, the J end lost 1 base, and 5 bases lay between the germline ends.

The DNA of the CDR3 is TGCGCCAGCAGCTCCAGGGGGCCAATCCCCTACGAGCAGTACTTC. It encodes CASSSRGPIPYEQYF. The genes are TRBV5-1 and TRBJ2-7, with 8 bases fitting TRBD1. In germline, CDR1 is SGHRS, CDR2 YFSETQ. V dropped 3 bases and J dropped 2; count of bases not matched to a gene: 7. This CDR3 is 15 amino acids long.

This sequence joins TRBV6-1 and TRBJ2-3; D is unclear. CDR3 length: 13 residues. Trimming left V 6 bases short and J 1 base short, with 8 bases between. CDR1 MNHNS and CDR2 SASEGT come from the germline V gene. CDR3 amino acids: CASRETGTDTQYF. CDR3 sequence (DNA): TGTGCCAGCAGGGAGACTGGCACAGATACGCAGTATTTT.

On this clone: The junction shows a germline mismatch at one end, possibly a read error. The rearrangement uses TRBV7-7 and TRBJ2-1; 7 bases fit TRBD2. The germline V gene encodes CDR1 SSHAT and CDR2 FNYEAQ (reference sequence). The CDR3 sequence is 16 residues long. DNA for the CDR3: TGTGCTAGCAGCCCATTCGCGGGAGTCTCCTACAATGAGCAGTTCTTC. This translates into CASSPFAGVSYNEQFF.

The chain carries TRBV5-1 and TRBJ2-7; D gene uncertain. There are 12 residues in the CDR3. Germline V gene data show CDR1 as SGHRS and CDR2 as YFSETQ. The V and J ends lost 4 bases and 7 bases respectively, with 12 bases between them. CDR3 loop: CASSQDVREQYF. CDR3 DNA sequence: TGCGCCAGCAGCCAGGACGTGCGGGAGCAGTACTTC.

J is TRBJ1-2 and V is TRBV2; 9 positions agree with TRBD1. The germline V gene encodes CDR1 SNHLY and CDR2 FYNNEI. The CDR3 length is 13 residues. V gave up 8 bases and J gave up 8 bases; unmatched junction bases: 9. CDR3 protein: CASSGTGYRGYTF. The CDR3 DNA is TGTGCCAGCTCCGGGACAGGGTATAGGGGCTACACCTTC.

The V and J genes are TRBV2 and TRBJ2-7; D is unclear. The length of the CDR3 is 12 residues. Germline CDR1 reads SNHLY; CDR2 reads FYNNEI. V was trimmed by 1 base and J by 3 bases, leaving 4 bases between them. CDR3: CASSEDVYEQYF. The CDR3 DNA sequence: TGTGCCAGCAGTGAAGATGTCTACGAGCAGTACTTC.

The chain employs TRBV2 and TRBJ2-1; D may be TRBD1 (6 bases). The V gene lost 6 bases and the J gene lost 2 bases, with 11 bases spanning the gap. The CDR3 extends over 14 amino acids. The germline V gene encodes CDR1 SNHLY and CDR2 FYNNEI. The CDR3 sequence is CASSRQGTYNEQFF. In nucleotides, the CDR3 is TGTGCCAGCAGCCGTCAGGGGACCTACAATGAGCAGTTCTTC.

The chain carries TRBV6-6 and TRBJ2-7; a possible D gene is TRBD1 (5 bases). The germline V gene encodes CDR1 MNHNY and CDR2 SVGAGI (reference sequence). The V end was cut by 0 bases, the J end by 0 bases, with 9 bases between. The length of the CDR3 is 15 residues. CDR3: CASSYSQGPSYEQYF. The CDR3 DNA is TGTGCCAGCAGTTACTCCCAGGGCCCCTCCTACGAGCAGTACTTC.

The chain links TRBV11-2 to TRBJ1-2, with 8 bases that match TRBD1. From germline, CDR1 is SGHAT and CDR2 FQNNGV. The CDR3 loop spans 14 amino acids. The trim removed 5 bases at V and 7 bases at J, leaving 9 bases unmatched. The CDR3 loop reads CASSPGQGQSGYTF. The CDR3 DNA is TGTGCCAGCAGCCCAGGACAGGGTCAATCTGGCTACACCTTC. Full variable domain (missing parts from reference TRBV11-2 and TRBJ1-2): EAGVAQSPRYKIIEKRQSVAFWCNPISGHATLYWYQQILGQGPKLLIQFQNNGVVDDSQLPKDRFSAERLKGVDSTLKIQPAKLEDSAVYLCASSPGQGQSGYTFGSGTRLTVV.

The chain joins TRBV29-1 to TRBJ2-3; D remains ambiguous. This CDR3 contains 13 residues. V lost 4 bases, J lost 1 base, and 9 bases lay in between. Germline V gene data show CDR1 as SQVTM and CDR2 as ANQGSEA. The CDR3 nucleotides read TGCAGCGTTGGGGTGACTGGCACAGATACGCAGTATTTT. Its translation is CSVGVTGTDTQYF.